These 5 T cell receptor beta chains were all obtained from the same sample, sequenced in a study of OX40 agonist ivuxolimab in advanced cancers. The protocol was immunoSEQ multiplex PCR, while the TCRdb copy is restricted to in-frame clones and leaves out a portion. The repertoire holds some 69,000 clones, with around four fifths as singletons. This material consisted of CD4+ or CD8+ T cells sorted from blood, taken in a trial of the OX40 agonist ivuxolimab. These receptors were collected from an adult with an advanced solid tumor such as melanoma, head and neck, liver or kidney cancer.

This clone was observed a single time. The chain links TRBV19 to TRBJ1-5; 12 bases are shared with TRBD1. V gave up 4 bases and J gave up 1 base; unmatched junction bases: 11. This CDR3 region has 19 residues. CDR1 and CDR2 (germline): LNHDA, SQIVND (reference sequence). DNA of the CDR3: TGTGCCAGTAGTACCCTCTCGGGACAGGGGGCATCGAGCAATCAGCCCCAGCATTTT. Its translation is CASSTLSGQGASSNQPQHF.

The chain couples TRBV6-1 to TRBJ2-3; 8 nucleotides align to TRBD2. Trimming cost V 6 bases and J 2 bases; bases outside gene matches: 7. Per germline, CDR1 MNHNS and CDR2 SASEGT. CDR3 length equals 15 residues. The CDR3 DNA reads as TGTGCCAGCAGGGTGGGACTAGGAGACACAGATACGCAGTATTTT. Translated: CASRVGLGDTDTQYF.

The chain employs TRBV5-1 and TRBJ1-5; D ambiguous. Trimming took off 5 bases at V and 2 bases at J, with 11 bases between the two ends. CDR1 is SGHRS and CDR2 is YFSETQ in the germline V gene. This CDR3 has 14 residues. CDR3 amino acids: CASSTVPGNQPQHF. For the CDR3, the DNA is TGCGCCAGCAGTACCGTGCCCGGCAATCAGCCCCAGCATTTT. Variable domain in full (rest from reference TRBV5-1 and TRBJ1-5): KAGVTQTPRYLIKTRGQQVTLSCSPISGHRSVSWYQQTPGQGLQFLFEYFSETQRNKGNFPGRFSGRQFSNSRSEMNVSTLELGDSALYLCASSTVPGNQPQHFGDGTRLSIL.

The chain carries TRBV5-1 and TRBJ1-3; D ambiguous. The CDR3 spans 15 residues. Per the germline V gene, CDR1 is SGHRS and CDR2 is YFSETQ. Deletions cut 2 bases from V and 0 bases from J, with 9 bases between. The CDR3 coding sequence is TGCGCCAGCAGCTTTCAGAGCGGCTCTGGAAACACCATATATTTT. It specifies CASSFQSGSGNTIYF.

CDR3 amino acids: CASKRTGLFFYEQYF. The CDR3 region has the DNA TGCGCCAGCAAGCGGACAGGCTTATTTTTCTACGAGCAGTACTTC. The chain combines TRBV10-1 with TRBJ2-7, with 7 bases that match TRBD1. Germline V gives CDR1 WNHNN, CDR2 SYGVQD (reference sequence). V dropped 7 bases and J dropped 3; count of bases not matched to a gene: 12. CDR3 length: 15 amino acids.